What follows are 21 T cell receptor beta chains derived from one specimen sequenced in a study of somatic mutations in cytotoxic T cells in rheumatoid arthritis. TCRdb's copy holds only in-frame clones and misses some; the assay was immunoSEQ multiplex PCR. The sample has 9,500 to 15,000 clones, over 80% seen once. Sequencing was performed on CD8+ T cells sorted from blood. The source is a woman aged 55-70 years in good health.

The chain uses TRBV5-5 and TRBJ1-5, with TRBD1 as a possible D gene (5 bases). The V end was cut by 0 bases, the J end by 0 bases, with 7 bases between. CDR3 length: 15 residues. CDR1 SGHKS and CDR2 YYEKEE come from the germline V gene (reference sequence). The CDR3 spells CASSLAGSSNQPQHF. CDR3 bases: TGTGCCAGCAGCTTGGCAGGGTCTAGCAATCAGCCCCAGCATTTT.

The rearrangement links TRBV27 to TRBJ2-3; D unclear. The germline CDR1 and CDR2 sequences are MNHEY and SMNVEV (reference sequence). This CDR3 spans 15 amino acids. The V gene lost 4 bases and the J gene lost 0 bases, with 11 bases spanning the gap. The CDR3 loop is CASSWAGPSTDTQYF. Here the CDR3 DNA reads TGTGCCAGCAGTTGGGCAGGCCCTAGCACAGATACGCAGTATTTT.

V gene TRBV5-4 combines with J gene TRBJ2-1; 7 nucleotides align to TRBD1. The CDR3 is 13 amino acids. Germline V gives CDR1 SGHNT, CDR2 YYREEE (reference sequence). J was trimmed by 6 bases and V by 4 bases; bases with no gene match: 4. The CDR3 region is CASSPQGSNEQFF. For the CDR3, the DNA is TGTGCCAGCAGCCCACAGGGGAGCAATGAGCAGTTCTTC.

V is TRBV7-9 and J is TRBJ1-5, with 7 nucleotides matching TRBD1. The V gene's germline CDR1 is SEHNR and CDR2 FQNEAQ (reference sequence). This CDR3 has 15 amino acids. V gave up 5 bases and J gave up 0 bases; unmatched junction bases: 4. The CDR3 protein is CASSGDSHSNQPQHF. Written as DNA, the CDR3 is TGTGCCAGCAGCGGGGACAGCCATAGCAATCAGCCCCAGCATTTT. The full variable domain, its missing parts supplied by reference TRBV7-9 and TRBJ1-5, is DTGVSQNPRHKITKRGQNVTFRCDPISEHNRLYWYRQTLGQGPEFLTYFQNEAQLEKSRLLSDRFSAERPKGSFSTLEIQRTEQGDSAMYLCASSGDSHSNQPQHFGDGTRLSIL.

The chain has TRBV9 and TRBJ2-3; 15 bases align to TRBD2. Germline V CDR1 and CDR2: SGDLS, YYNGEE. The J segment lost 2 bases and the V segment lost 4 bases, leaving 11 bases of the junction unmatched. CDR3 length: 19 residues. The CDR3 nucleotides read TGTGCCAGCAGCTTTCACCTAGGGACTAGCGGGGGGACCACAGATACGCAGTATTTT. Its translation: CASSFHLGTSGGTTDTQYF.

The V gene is TRBV7-9, the J gene TRBJ2-7; possibly TRBD1 for D (6 bases). CDR1 is SEHNR, CDR2 FQNEAQ, per germline (reference sequence). This CDR3 spans 16 amino acids. V gave up 2 bases and J gave up 4 bases, with 18 bases separating them. In nucleotides, the CDR3 is TGTGCCAGCAGCTTACTTCCCGGGACAACAAGGTACGAGCAGTACTTC. Amino acids: CASSLLPGTTRYEQYF. Full variable domain (outside the CDR3, taken from reference TRBV7-9 and TRBJ2-7): DTGVSQNPRHKITKRGQNVTFRCDPISEHNRLYWYRQTLGQGPEFLTYFQNEAQLEKSRLLSDRFSAERPKGSFSTLEIQRTEQGDSAMYLCASSLLPGTTRYEQYFGPGTRLTVT.

V is TRBV7-8 and J is TRBJ2-5; tentative D call: TRBD1 (6 bases). This CDR3 contains 14 residues. Trimming removed 7 bases from V and 5 bases from J, with 17 bases in between. The germline V gene encodes CDR1 SGHVS and CDR2 FQNEAQ. This chain's CDR3 is CASTRLQGLETQYF. CDR3 sequence (DNA): TGTGCCAGCACCAGATTACAGGGTTTGGAGACCCAGTACTTC.

This chain connects TRBV6-5 to TRBJ1-5, with D possibly matching TRBD1 (5 bases). Germline V gene lookup returns CDR1 MNHEY and CDR2 SVGAGI. The CDR3 length is 15 residues. Trimming took off 6 bases at V and 6 bases at J, with 18 bases between the two ends. CDR3 region: CASSSTGDRSQPQHF. The CDR3, as DNA: TGTGCCAGCAGCTCTACGGGGGATCGGAGTCAGCCCCAGCATTTT.

This chain links TRBV28 with TRBJ2-3; 9 nucleotides line up with TRBD2. J was trimmed by 3 bases and V by 3 bases; bases with no gene match: 1. The CDR3 extends over 14 amino acids. The V gene's germline CDR1 is MDHEN and CDR2 SYDVKM. The CDR3 loop reads CASSFLAGTDTQYF. Here the CDR3 DNA reads TGTGCCAGCAGTTTCCTAGCGGGGACAGATACGCAGTATTTT.

V and J are TRBV6-5 and TRBJ2-7; D is perhaps TRBD2 (5 bases). The length of the CDR3 is 11 residues. The ends were cut back, 7 bases at V and 3 bases at J, with 7 bases in the middle. The germline V gene has CDR1 MNHEY and CDR2 SVGAGI. CDR3 coding DNA: TGTGCCAGCAACGGAGGCTACGAGCAGTACTTC. This codes for CASNGGYEQYF.

The chain employs TRBV27 and TRBJ2-1; D is possibly TRBD2 (7 bases). Germline CDR1 MNHEY, CDR2 SMNVEV (reference sequence). CDR3 length equals 14 residues. Deletions cut 3 bases from V and 8 bases from J, with 14 bases between. CDR3 region: CASSLPGGGDEQFF. The CDR3 region has the DNA TGTGCCAGCAGTTTGCCGGGGGGCGGTGATGAGCAGTTCTTC.

The chain uses TRBV27 and TRBJ2-2, with D possibly being TRBD1 (6 bases). The germline V gene encodes CDR1 MNHEY and CDR2 SMNVEV (reference sequence). This CDR3 comprises 13 residues. Trimming stripped 5 bases from V and 5 bases from J, with 9 bases between. This CDR3 is CASSVTGTGELFF. The CDR3, as DNA: TGTGCCAGCAGTGTAACAGGGACCGGGGAGCTGTTTTTT.

The V and J genes are TRBV9 and TRBJ1-4; TRBD1 matches 10 bases. There are 14 residues in the CDR3. Germline loops: CDR1 SGDLS, CDR2 YYNGEE. The trim removed 3 bases at V and 7 bases at J, leaving 3 bases unmatched. CDR3 DNA: TGTGCCAGCAGCGCGACAGGGGGCTTTGAAAAACTGTTTTTT. Translated, it gives CASSATGGFEKLFF. Full variable domain (rest looked up from reference TRBV9 and TRBJ1-4): DSGVTQTPKHLITATGQRVTLRCSPRSGDLSVYWYQQSLDQGLQFLIQYYNGEERAKGNILERFSAQQFPDLHSELNLSSLELGDSALYFCASSATGGFEKLFFGSGTQLSVL.

This chain uses TRBV9 with TRBJ2-7, with TRBD2 matching 7 bases. The J segment lost 0 bases and the V segment lost 5 bases, leaving 8 bases of the junction unmatched. Germline V gene lookup returns CDR1 SGDLS and CDR2 YYNGEE. The CDR3 is 15 amino acids. In DNA form, the CDR3 reads TGTGCCAGCAGTGTCGGGGGGAAGAGCTCCTACGAGCAGTACTTC. This sequence encodes CASSVGGKSSYEQYF.

The rearrangement links TRBV5-5 to TRBJ1-2; possible D gene TRBD1, 5 bases. The CDR3 runs to 15 residues. The V gene lost 2 bases and the J gene lost 0 bases, with 11 bases spanning the gap. Looked up from germline, CDR1 is SGHKS and CDR2 is YYEKEE (reference sequence). CDR3 nucleotides: TGTGCCAGCAGCTTCCAGGGCCTAGCTAACTATGGCTACACCTTC. It is translated as CASSFQGLANYGYTF.

This chain joins TRBV7-9 and TRBJ2-7; D is perhaps TRBD1 (5 bases). V shed 0 bases and J shed 0 bases, with 6 bases lying between them. CDR1 and CDR2 from the germline V gene are SEHNR and FQNEAQ (reference sequence). This CDR3 spans 14 amino acids. The CDR3 nucleotides read TGTGCCAGCAGCTTAGCTGACAGCTCCTACGAGCAGTACTTC. Protein sequence: CASSLADSSYEQYF.

V and J are TRBV28 and TRBJ1-1; D is unresolved. V lost 1 base to trimming and J lost 0 bases, with 3 bases between them. The CDR3 extends over 13 amino acids. Germline CDR1 reads MDHEN; CDR2 reads SYDVKM. CDR3 coding DNA: TGTGCCAGCAGTTTATCAGTGAACACTGAAGCTTTCTTT. It specifies CASSLSVNTEAFF.

The chain has TRBV6-5 and TRBJ2-1, with 8 bases matching TRBD1. The CDR3 has 14 amino acids. Germline trimming cut 5 bases from V and 5 bases from J; bases unmatched to any gene: 5. CDR1 is MNHEY, CDR2 SVGAGI, per germline. CDR3: CASSKYRGNNEQFF. The CDR3 DNA follows: TGTGCCAGCAGTAAATACAGGGGGAACAATGAGCAGTTCTTC.

In this sample, this clone turned up once. This sequence joins TRBV28 and TRBJ2-5; D unclear. The closer fit of TRBJ2-7 to the DNA end suggests the J call may be wrong. Germline-derived CDR1 and CDR2 are MDHEN and SYDVKM. This CDR3 is built from 13 residues. CDR3 loop: CASSFKKFHEQYF. In DNA, the CDR3 is TGTGCCAGCAGTTTTAAGAAATTCCACGAGCAGTACTTC.

The chain employs TRBV7-9 and TRBJ2-1, with TRBD1 as a possible D gene (5 bases). Germline V gene sequence: CDR1 SEHNR, CDR2 FQNEAQ (reference sequence). The V gene lost 2 bases and the J gene lost 3 bases, with 14 bases spanning the gap. This CDR3 is built from 16 residues. The CDR3 sequence is CASSLSTDTNYNEQFF. The CDR3 DNA reads as TGTGCCAGCAGCTTATCGACAGATACAAACTACAATGAGCAGTTCTTC.

This clone was found once. V usage is TRBV9 and J usage is TRBJ1-1; D might be TRBD1 (5 bases). Germline-derived CDR1 and CDR2 are SGDLS and YYNGEE. This CDR3 has 14 residues. The germline V and J ends were trimmed by 0 bases and 5 bases, with 11 bases remaining between them. This CDR3 is CASSVEGIPTEAFF. CDR3 nucleotide sequence: TGTGCCAGCAGCGTAGAGGGGATACCTACTGAAGCTTTCTTT.